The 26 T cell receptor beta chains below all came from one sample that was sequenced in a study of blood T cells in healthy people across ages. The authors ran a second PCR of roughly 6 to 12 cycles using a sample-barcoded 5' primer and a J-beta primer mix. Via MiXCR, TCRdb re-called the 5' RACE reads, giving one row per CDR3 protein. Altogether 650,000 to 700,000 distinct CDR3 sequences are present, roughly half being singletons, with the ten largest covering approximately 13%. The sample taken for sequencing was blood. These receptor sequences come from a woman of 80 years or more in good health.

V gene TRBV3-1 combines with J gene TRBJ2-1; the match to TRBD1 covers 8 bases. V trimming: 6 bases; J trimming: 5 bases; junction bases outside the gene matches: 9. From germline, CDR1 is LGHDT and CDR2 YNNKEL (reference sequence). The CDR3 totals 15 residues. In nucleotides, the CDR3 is TGTGCCAGCAGTGCCTCCGACAGGGGTGACAATGAGCAGTTCTTC. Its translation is CASSASDRGDNEQFF.

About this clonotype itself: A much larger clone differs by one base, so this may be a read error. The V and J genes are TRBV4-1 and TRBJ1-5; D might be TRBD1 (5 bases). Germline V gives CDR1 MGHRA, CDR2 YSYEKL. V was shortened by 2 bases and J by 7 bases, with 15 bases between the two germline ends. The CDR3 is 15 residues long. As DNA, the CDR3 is TGCGCCAGCAGCCAAAGACCGGACGGGGACCAGCCCCAGCATTTT. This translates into CASSQRPDGDQPQHF.

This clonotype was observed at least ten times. CDR3 in DNA: TGTGCCAGCTCACCTCTGACAGGGGACGATGGCTACACCTTC. Translating it yields CASSPLTGDDGYTF. The chain is built from TRBV18 and TRBJ1-2; 8 bases line up with TRBD1. The CDR3 extends over 14 amino acids. Unmatched junction bases numbered 6, after V lost 3 bases and J lost 6 bases. Germline V gene data show CDR1 as KGHSH and CDR2 as LQKENI. The entire variable domain, with the rest obtained from reference TRBV18 and TRBJ1-2, is as follows: NAGVMQNPRHLVRRRGQEARLRCSPMKGHSHVYWYRQLPEEGLKFMVYLQKENIIDESGMPKERFSAEFPKEGPSILRIQQVVRGDSAAYFCASSPLTGDDGYTFGSGTRLTVV.

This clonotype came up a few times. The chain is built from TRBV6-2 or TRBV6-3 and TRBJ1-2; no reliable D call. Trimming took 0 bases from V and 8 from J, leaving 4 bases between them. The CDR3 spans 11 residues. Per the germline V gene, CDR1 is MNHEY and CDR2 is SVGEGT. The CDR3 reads CASSYSDGYTF. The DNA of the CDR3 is TGTGCCAGCAGTTACTCCGACGGCTACACCTTC.

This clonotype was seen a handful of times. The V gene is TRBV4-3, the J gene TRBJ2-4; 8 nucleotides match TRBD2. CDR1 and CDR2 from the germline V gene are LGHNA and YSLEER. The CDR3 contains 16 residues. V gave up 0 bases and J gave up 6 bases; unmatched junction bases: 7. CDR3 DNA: TGCGCCAGCAGCCAAGATCCCCGGACTAGCCTAAACATTCAGTACTTC. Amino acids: CASSQDPRTSLNIQYF.

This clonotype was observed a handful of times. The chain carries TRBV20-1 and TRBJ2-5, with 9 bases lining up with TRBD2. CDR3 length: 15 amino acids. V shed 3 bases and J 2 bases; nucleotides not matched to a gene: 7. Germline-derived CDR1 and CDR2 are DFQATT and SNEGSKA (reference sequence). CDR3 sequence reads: CSASGLAGLQETQYF. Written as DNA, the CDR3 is TGCAGTGCTAGCGGGCTAGCGGGGCTACAAGAGACCCAGTACTTC.

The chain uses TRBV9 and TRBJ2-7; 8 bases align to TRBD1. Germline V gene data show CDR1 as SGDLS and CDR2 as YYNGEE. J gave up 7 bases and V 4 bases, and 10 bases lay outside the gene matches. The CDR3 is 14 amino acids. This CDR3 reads CASSSRQGFNEQYF. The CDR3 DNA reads TGTGCCAGCAGCTCCAGACAGGGGTTTAATGAGCAGTACTTC.

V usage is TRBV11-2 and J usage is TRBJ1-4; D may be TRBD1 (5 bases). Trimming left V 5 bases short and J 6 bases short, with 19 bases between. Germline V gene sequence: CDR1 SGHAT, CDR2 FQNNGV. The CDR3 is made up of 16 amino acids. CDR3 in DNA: TGTGCCAGCAGCACCCCCGCCCGTGTGGGGGATGAAAAACTGTTTTTT. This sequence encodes CASSTPARVGDEKLFF. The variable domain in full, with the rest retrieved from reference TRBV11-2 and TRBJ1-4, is EAGVAQSPRYKIIEKRQSVAFWCNPISGHATLYWYQQILGQGPKLLIQFQNNGVVDDSQLPKDRFSAERLKGVDSTLKIQPAKLEDSAVYLCASSTPARVGDEKLFFGSGTQLSVL.

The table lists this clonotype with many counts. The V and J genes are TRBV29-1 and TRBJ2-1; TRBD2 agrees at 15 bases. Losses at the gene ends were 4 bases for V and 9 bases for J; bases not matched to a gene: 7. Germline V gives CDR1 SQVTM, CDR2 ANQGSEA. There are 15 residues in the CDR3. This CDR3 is CSVAGTSGRYGEQFF. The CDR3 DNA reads TGCAGCGTTGCAGGGACTAGCGGGAGGTATGGTGAGCAGTTCTTC.

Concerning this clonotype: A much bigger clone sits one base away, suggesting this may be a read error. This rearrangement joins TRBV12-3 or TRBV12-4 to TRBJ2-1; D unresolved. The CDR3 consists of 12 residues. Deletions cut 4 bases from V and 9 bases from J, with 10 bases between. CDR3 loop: CASSWVWGEQFF. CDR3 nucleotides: TGTGCCAGCAGTTGGGTTTGGGGTGAGCAGTTCTTC.

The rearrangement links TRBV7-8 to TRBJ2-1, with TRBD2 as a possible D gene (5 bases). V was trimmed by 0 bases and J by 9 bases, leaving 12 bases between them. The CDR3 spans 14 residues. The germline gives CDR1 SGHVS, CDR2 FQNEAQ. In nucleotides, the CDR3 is TGTGCCAGCAGCTTAGCGCGGGTTGCGGCTGAGCAGTTCTTC. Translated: CASSLARVAAEQFF.

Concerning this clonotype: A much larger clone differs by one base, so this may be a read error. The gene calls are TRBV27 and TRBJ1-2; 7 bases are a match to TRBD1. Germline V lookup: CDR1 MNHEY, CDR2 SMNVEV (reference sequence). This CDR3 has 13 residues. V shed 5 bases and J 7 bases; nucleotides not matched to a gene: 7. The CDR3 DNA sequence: TGTGCCAGCAGTCGACAGGGAGCGCTTGGCTACACCTTC. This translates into CASSRQGALGYTF.

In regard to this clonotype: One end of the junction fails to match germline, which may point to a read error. CDR3 in amino acids: CASSLAGGTDTEYF. CDR3 in DNA: TGCGCCAGCAGCTTGGCGGGAGGCACAGATACGGAGTATTTT. V gene TRBV5-1 combines with J gene TRBJ2-3, with TRBD2 matching 7 bases. The germline V gene has CDR1 SGHRS and CDR2 YFSETQ. This CDR3 is built from 14 residues.

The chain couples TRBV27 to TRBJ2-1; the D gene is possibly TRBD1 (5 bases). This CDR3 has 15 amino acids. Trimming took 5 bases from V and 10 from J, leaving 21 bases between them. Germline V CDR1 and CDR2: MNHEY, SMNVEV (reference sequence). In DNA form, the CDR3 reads TGTGCCAGCAGTACGCAGGGTCTTAACGAAAGGGAGCAGTTCTTC. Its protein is CASSTQGLNEREQFF.

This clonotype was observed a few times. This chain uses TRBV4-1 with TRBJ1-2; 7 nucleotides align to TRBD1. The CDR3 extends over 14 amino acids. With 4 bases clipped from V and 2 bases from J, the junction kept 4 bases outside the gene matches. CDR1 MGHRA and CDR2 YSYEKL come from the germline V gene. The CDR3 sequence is CASSPTGQNYGYTF. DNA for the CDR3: TGCGCCAGCAGCCCTACGGGACAGAACTATGGCTACACCTTC.

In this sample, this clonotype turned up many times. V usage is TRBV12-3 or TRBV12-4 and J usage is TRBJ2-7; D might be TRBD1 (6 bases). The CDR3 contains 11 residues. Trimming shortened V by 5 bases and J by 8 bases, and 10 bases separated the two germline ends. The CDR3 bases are TGTGCCAGCAGTGAGACAGGCCAGCAGTACTTC. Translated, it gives CASSETGQQYF.

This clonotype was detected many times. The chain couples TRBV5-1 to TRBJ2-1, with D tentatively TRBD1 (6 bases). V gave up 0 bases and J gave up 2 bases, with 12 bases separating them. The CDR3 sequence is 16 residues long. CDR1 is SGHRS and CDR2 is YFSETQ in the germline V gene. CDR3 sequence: CASSLGGDTAYNEQFF. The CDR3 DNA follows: TGCGCCAGCAGCTTGGGAGGGGACACTGCCTACAATGAGCAGTTCTTC.

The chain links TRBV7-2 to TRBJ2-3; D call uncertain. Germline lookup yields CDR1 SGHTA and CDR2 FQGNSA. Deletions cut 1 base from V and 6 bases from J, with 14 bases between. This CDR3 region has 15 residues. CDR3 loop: CASSLVGPVGDTQYF. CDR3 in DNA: TGTGCCAGCAGCTTAGTTGGACCAGTTGGGGATACGCAGTATTTT.

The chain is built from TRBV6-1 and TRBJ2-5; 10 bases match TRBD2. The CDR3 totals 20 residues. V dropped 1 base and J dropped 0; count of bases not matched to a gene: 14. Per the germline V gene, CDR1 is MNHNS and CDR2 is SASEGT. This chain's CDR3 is CASSEVWSGRAEGYQETQYF. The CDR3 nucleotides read TGTGCCAGCAGTGAAGTCTGGAGCGGGAGGGCCGAGGGGTACCAAGAGACCCAGTACTTC.

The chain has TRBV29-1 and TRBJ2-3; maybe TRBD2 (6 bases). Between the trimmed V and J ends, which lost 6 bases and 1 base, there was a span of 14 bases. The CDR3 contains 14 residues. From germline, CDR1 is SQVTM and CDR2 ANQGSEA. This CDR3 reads CSVRDLGRTDTQYF. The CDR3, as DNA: TGCAGCGTGAGGGACTTGGGGCGCACAGATACGCAGTATTTT.

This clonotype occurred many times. CDR3 nucleotide sequence: TGTGCCAGCAGTTTCCAAGCGGGGGGGCTCGAGACGCAGTATTTT. This gives the protein CASSFQAGGLETQYF. V usage is TRBV27 and J usage is TRBJ2-3; 10 bases are shared with TRBD2. Germline values: CDR1 MNHEY, CDR2 SMNVEV (reference sequence). The CDR3 is 15 amino acids. The V gene end was trimmed by 3 bases and the J gene end by 9 bases; junction bases not matched to a gene: 9.

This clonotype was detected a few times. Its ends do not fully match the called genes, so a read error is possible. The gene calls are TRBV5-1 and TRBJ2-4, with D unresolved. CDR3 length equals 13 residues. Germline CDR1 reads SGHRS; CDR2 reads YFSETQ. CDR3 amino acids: CARSLDRHYEQYF. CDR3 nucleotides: TGCGCCCGCAGCTTGGACCGACACTACGAACAGTACTTC.

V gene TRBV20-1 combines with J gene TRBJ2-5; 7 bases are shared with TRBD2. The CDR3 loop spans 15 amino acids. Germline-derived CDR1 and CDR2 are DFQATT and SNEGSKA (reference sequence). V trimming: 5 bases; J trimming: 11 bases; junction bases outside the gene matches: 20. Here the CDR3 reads CSAPERGGPYNEQYF. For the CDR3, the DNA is TGCAGTGCTCCGGAGCGGGGCGGTCCCTACAATGAGCAGTACTTC.

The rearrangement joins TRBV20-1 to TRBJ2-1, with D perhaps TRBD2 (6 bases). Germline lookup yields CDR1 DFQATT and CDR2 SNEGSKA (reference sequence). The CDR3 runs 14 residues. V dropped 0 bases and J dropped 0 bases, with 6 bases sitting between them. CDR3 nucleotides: TGCAGTGCTAGAGACGGGAGCTCCTACAATGAGCAGTTCTTC. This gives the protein CSARDGSSYNEQFF.

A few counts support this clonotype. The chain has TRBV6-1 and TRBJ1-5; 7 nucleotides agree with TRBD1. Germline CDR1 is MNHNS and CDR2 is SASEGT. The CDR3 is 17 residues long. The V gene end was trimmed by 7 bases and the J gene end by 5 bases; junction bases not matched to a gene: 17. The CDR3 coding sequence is TGTGCCAGCATCAAAGGACAGGCTCTAACGGTTTATCAGCCCCAGCATTTT. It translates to CASIKGQALTVYQPQHF.

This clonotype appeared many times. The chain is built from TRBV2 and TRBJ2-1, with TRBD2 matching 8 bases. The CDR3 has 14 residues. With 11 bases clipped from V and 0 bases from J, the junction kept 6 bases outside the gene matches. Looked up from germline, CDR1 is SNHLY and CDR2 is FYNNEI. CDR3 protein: CALIAGSSYNEQFF. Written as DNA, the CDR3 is TGTGCCCTTATAGCGGGGTCCTCCTACAATGAGCAGTTCTTC.